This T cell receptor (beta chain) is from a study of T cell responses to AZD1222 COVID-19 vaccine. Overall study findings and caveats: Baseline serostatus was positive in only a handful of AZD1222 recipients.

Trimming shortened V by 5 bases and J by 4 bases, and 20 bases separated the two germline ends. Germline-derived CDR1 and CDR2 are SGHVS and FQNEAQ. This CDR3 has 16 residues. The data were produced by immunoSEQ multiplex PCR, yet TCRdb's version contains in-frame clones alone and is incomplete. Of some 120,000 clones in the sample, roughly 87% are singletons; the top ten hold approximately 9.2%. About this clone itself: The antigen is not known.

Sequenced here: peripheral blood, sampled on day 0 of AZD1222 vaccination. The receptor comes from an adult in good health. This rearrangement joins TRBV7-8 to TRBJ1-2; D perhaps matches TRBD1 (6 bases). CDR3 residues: CASSAGTPSGSYGYTF. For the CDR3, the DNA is TGTGCCAGCAGCGCCGGGACACCGAGTGGGAGCTATGGCTACACCTTC.